Listed here are 10 T cell receptor beta chains from one sample, sequenced in a study of a mutant IDH1 vaccine in newly diagnosed glioma. The protocol was immunoSEQ multiplex PCR, while the TCRdb copy is restricted to in-frame clones and leaves out a portion. The sample includes around 80,000 clones, more than 70% seen only once; the top ten take 0.7% to 0.95%. The time point: week 23, last vaccination. In the vaccine, a single dose held 300 ug of the mutant IDH1 20-mer peptide, along with topical imiquimod. Which antigens these TCRs recognize remains unknown. The sequences come from PBMCs, collected from a glioma patient whose treatment included an IDH1 peptide vaccine. The origin of the receptors is a woman between 50 and 59 years old with glioma.

V is TRBV18 and J is TRBJ2-1; D gene uncertain. The CDR3 runs 12 residues. Germline-derived CDR1 and CDR2 are KGHSH and LQKENI. Trimming removed 4 bases at V and 2 bases at J, with 3 bases between. The CDR3, as DNA: TGTGCCAGCTCACGTCCCTACAATGAGCAGTTCTTC. Its translation: CASSRPYNEQFF. The full variable domain, in which reference TRBV18 and TRBJ2-1 provide the parts outside the CDR3, is NAGVMQNPRHLVRRRGQEARLRCSPMKGHSHVYWYRQLPEEGLKFMVYLQKENIIDESGMPKERFSAEFPKEGPSILRIQQVVRGDSAAYFCASSRPYNEQFFGPGTRLTVL.

As concerns this clone: The sample has other DNA sequences that encode this CDR3 too. The chain combines TRBV28 with TRBJ1-2; no reliable D call. Trimming shortened V by 3 bases and J by 2 bases, and 7 bases separated the two germline ends. CDR3 length equals 13 residues. Germline V lookup: CDR1 MDHEN, CDR2 SYDVKM. The CDR3 nucleotides read TGTGCCAGCAGTTTCCACAGAAACTATGGCTACACCTTC. This codes for CASSFHRNYGYTF.

The rearrangement uses TRBV19 and TRBJ2-1; no clear D. Germline assignment: CDR1 LNHDA and CDR2 SQIVND (reference sequence). The CDR3 consists of 13 residues. V was cut by 7 bases and J by 6 bases, with 13 bases left in between. CDR3: CASTGPYSNEQFF. CDR3 coding DNA: TGTGCCAGTACCGGGCCATACTCCAATGAGCAGTTCTTC.

The chain links TRBV6-5 to TRBJ2-2; D unresolved. The CDR3 is made up of 14 amino acids. Trimming removed 4 bases from V and 2 bases from J, with 8 bases in between. Germline-derived CDR1 and CDR2 are MNHEY and SVGAGI. CDR3 residues: CASSWSDNTGELFF. In DNA form, the CDR3 reads TGTGCCAGCAGTTGGTCCGATAACACCGGGGAGCTGTTTTTT.

The rearrangement uses TRBV4-2 and TRBJ2-3, with 13 bases identical to TRBD2. The ends lost 3 bases at V and 5 bases at J; junction bases unmatched: 8. Germline V gene lookup returns CDR1 LGHNA and CDR2 YNFKEQ. The CDR3 has 17 residues. The CDR3 loop reads CASSHLGLAGAGDTQYF. CDR3 nucleotide sequence: TGTGCCAGCAGCCACCTCGGACTAGCGGGAGCGGGAGATACGCAGTATTTT.

The count of this clone is one. The chain recombines TRBV2 with TRBJ2-7; 13 nucleotides match TRBD2. Losses at the gene ends were 6 bases for V and 4 bases for J; bases not matched to a gene: 3. This CDR3 comprises 14 residues. Germline V gene lookup returns CDR1 SNHLY and CDR2 FYNNEI. In nucleotides, the CDR3 is TGTGCCAGCAGAGGACTAGCGGGAGCGTACGAGCAGTACTTC. It is translated as CASRGLAGAYEQYF. The full variable domain, its missing parts supplied by reference TRBV2 and TRBJ2-7, is EPEVTQTPSHQVTQMGQEVILRCVPISNHLYFYWYRQILGQKVEFLVSFYNNEISEKSEIFDDQFSVERPDGSNFTLKIRSTKLEDSAMYFCASRGLAGAYEQYFGPGTRLTVT.

The chain is built from TRBV29-1 and TRBJ2-4; 9 nucleotides line up with TRBD2. Germline CDR1 reads SQVTM; CDR2 reads ANQGSEA. Trimming took 6 bases from V and 9 from J; bases not matched to a gene: 9. This CDR3 comprises 13 residues. DNA for the CDR3: TGCAGCGTCCTCGTAGCGGGAGACGGCATTCAGTACTTC. Translating gives CSVLVAGDGIQYF.

The CDR3 spells CASSLERANEKLFF. In nucleotides, the CDR3 is TGTGCCAGCAGCTTGGAAAGGGCTAATGAAAAACTGTTTTTT. V is TRBV5-6 and J is TRBJ1-4; D gene uncertain. The germline CDR1 and CDR2 sequences are SGHDT and YYEEEE. V shed 0 bases and J shed 3 bases, with 6 bases lying between them. The CDR3 covers 14 residues.

This clone turned up a few times. The V and J genes are TRBV28 and TRBJ1-1; D gene unclear. Trimming removed 2 bases from V and 3 bases from J, with 10 bases in between. The length of the CDR3 is 14 residues. CDR1 is MDHEN and CDR2 is SYDVKM in the germline V gene. CDR3 nucleotide sequence: TGTGCCAGCAGTTTACGGAGCTTGGACACTGAAGCTTTCTTT. Protein: CASSLRSLDTEAFF.

The chain couples TRBV29-1 to TRBJ1-2; weak D call: TRBD1 (6 bases). Germline V CDR1 and CDR2: SQVTM, ANQGSEA. The V end lost 6 bases, the J end lost 8 bases, and 25 bases lay between the germline ends. This CDR3 is 15 amino acids long. The CDR3 bases are TGCAGCGTCGGACAGAACCTCGGGGCCCTGGAGGGCTACACCTTC. It translates to CSVGQNLGALEGYTF.